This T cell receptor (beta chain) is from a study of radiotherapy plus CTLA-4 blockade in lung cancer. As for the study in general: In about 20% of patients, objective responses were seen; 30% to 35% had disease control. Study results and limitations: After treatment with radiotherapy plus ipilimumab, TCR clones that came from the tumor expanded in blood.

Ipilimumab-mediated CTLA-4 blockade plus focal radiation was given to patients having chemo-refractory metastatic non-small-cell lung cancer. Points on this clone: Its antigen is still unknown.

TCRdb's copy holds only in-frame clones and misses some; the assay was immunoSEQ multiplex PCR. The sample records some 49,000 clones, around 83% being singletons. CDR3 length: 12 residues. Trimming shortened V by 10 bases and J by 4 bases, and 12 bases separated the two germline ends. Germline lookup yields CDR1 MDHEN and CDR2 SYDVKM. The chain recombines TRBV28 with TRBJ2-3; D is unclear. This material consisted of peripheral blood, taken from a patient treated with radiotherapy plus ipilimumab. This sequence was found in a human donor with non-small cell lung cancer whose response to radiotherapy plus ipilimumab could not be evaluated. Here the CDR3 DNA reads TGTGCCACCCTAGGTTTGGCAGATACGCAGTATTTT. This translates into CATLGLADTQYF.